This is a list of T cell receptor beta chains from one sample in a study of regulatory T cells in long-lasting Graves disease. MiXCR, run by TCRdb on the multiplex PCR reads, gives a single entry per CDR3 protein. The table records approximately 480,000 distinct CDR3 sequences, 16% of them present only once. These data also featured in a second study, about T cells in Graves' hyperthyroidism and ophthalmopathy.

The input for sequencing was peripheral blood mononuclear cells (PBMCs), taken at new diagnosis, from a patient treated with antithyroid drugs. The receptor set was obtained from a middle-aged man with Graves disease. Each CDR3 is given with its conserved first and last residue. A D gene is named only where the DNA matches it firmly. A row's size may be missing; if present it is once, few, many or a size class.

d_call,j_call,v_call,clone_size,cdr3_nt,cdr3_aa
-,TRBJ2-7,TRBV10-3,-,TGTGCCATCAGTGAGGGACTGGGCCCCTACGAGCAGTACTTC,CAISEGLGPYEQYF
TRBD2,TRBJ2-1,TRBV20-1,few,TGCAGTGCTAGATCTGCGGGAGTTACCTACAATGAGCAGTTCTTC,CSARSAGVTYNEQFF
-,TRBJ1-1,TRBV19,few,TGTGCCAGTAGCGGGCTGGCTGGGGCGGGGGACACTGAAGCTTTCTTT,CASSGLAGAGDTEAFF
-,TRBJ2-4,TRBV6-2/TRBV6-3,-,TGTGCCAGCAGCAGGACTGAGGCTGGAAACATTCAGTACTTC,CASSRTEAGNIQYF
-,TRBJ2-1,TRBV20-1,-,TGCAGTGCAAAGAACTACAATGAGCAGTTCTTC,CSAKNYNEQFF
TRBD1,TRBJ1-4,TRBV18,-,TGTGCCAGCTCACGGACAGGGGGCATTTCTAATGAAAAACTGTTTTTT,CASSRTGGISNEKLFF
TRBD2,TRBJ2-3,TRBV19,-,TGTGCCAGTAGTAGGGGGACTAGCGGGTCGCCAGATACGCAGTATTTT,CASSRGTSGSPDTQYF
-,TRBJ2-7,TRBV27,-,TGTGCCAGCAGCCCCTCCGGGAGCCTACGATTCTACGAGCAGTACTTC,CASSPSGSLRFYEQYF
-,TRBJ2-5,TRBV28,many,TGTGCCACCAACCGACTGATAGAGACCCAGTACTTC,CATNRLIETQYF
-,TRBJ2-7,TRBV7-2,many,TGTGCCAGCAGCTTAGCGCGAGGGGGGGACTACGAGCAGTACTTC,CASSLARGGDYEQYF
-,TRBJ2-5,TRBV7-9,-,TGTGCCAGCAACGCGGGTCGGGGGCAAGAGACCCAGTACTTC,CASNAGRGQETQYF
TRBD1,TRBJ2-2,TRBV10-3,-,TGTGCCATCAGTGATCGCGGGACAGGGGCCGGGGAGCTGTTTTTT,CAISDRGTGAGELFF
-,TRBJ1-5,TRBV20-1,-,TGCAGTGCTAGAGATTTCAGGTTTAGCAATCAGCCCCAGCATTTT,CSARDFRFSNQPQHF
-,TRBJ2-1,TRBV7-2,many,TGTGCCAGCAGCCCGTGGACCCGAGCCTACAATGAGCAGTTCTTC,CASSPWTRAYNEQFF
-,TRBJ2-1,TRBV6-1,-,TGTGCCAGCAGTGAAGCGGGGGGGGCGACCTACAATGAGCAGTTCTTC,CASSEAGGATYNEQFF
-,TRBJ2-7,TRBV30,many,TGTGCCTGGAGAGCGCGACTAGGCTACTCCTACGAGCAGTACTTC,CAWRARLGYSYEQYF
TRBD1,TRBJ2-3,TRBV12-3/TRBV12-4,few,TGTGCCAGCAGTCTGTTGGGACAGGTGACAACAGATACGCAGTATTTT,CASSLLGQVTTDTQYF
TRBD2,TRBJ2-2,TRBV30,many,TGTGCCGGATCCGGACTAGCGGGCATCACGAACACCGGGGAGCTGTTTTTT,CAGSGLAGITNTGELFF
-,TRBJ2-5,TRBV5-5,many,TGTGCCAGCAGCTTGAGTGCGTACCAAGAGACCCAGTACTTC,CASSLSAYQETQYF
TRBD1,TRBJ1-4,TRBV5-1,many,TGCGCCACCCCGGGACAGGGGGACGAAAAACTGTTTTTT,CATPGQGDEKLFF
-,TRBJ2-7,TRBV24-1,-,TGTGCCACCAGGGAGGACACTATCCACTACGAGCAGTACTTC,CATREDTIHYEQYF
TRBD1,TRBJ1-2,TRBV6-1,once,TGTGCCAGCAGTCAGACCCGGGACAGGGGGCGTCACTATGGCTACACCTTC,CASSQTRDRGRHYGYTF
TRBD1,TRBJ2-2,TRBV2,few,TGTGCCAGCAGTGGAACAGGGGGCAGGGACACCGGGGAGCTGTTTTTT,CASSGTGGRDTGELFF
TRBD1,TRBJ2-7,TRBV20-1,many,TGCAGTGCTAGAAGCCAAGGACAGGGAAAGGTCAACGAGCAGTACTTC,CSARSQGQGKVNEQYF
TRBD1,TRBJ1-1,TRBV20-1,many,TGCAGTGCTTCCAGGGGGCGCGACACTGAAGCTTTCTTT,CSASRGRDTEAFF
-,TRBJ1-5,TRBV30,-,TGTGCCTGGAGTCCGGGGGGCACTCAGCCCCAGCATTTT,CAWSPGGTQPQHF
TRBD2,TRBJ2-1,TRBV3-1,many,TGTGCCAGCAGCCAAGATCCAGCGGGAGTGAAAAGACAGTTCTTC,CASSQDPAGVKRQFF
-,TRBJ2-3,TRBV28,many,TGTGCCAGCAGTTTCGGCTCCAATACGCAGTATTTT,CASSFGSNTQYF
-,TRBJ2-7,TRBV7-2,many,TGTGCCAGCAGCCAAATGGGTCCCGGGTACGAGCAGTACTTC,CASSQMGPGYEQYF
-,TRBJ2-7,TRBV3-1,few,TGTGCCAGCAGCACAAGGCATGGGATTCTCCCGGACGAGCAGTACTTC,CASSTRHGILPDEQYF
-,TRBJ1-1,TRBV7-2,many,TGTGCCAGCAGCCCGTACACTGAAGCTTTCTTT,CASSPYTEAFF
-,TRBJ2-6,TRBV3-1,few,TGTGCCAGCAGCTACATAGCGACTGGGGCCAACGTCCTGACTTTC,CASSYIATGANVLTF
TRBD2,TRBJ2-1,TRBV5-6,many,TGTGCCAGCAGGCCGGGACTAGCGGAGCAGTTCTTC,CASRPGLAEQFF
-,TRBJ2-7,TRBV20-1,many,TGCAGTGCTAGAGGAGACACAAGTTGGCCCTACGAGCAGTACTTC,CSARGDTSWPYEQYF
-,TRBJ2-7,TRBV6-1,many,TGTGCCAGCAGTGGCCTCCGGGCTCCTACCTACGAGCAGTACTTC,CASSGLRAPTYEQYF
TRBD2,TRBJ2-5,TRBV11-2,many,TGTGCCAGCAGCTGGGGGATAGCGGGAAAGAAAGAGACCCAGTACTTC,CASSWGIAGKKETQYF
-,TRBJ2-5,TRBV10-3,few,TGTGCCATCAGTGGGGGACTGGGAGGCTCGGGGTACGAGACCCAGTACTTC,CAISGGLGGSGYETQYF
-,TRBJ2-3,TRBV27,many,TGTGCCAGCAGTACAGGGACGGGAGATACGCAGTATTTT,CASSTGTGDTQYF
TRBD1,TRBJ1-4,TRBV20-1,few,TGCAGTGCCACTCCGGGACAGGCAAATGAAAAACTGTTTTTT,CSATPGQANEKLFF
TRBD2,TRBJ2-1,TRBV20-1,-,TGCAGTGCCGGTTCGACTAGCGGGAGTGGCAATGAGCAGTTCTTC,CSAGSTSGSGNEQFF
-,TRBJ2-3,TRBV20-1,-,TGCAGTGCTAGAGATCCCTGGGCAGGGACCGCAGATACGCAGTATTTT,CSARDPWAGTADTQYF
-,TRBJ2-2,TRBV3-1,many,TGTGCCAGCAGCCAAGGTACCACCGGGGAGCTGTTTTTT,CASSQGTTGELFF
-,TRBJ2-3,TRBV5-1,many,TGCGCCAGCAGCTTGGAAGCGCCAAGCACAGATACGCAGTATTTT,CASSLEAPSTDTQYF
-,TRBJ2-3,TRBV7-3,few,TGTGCCAGCAGCTTAGTGGGGGAGAGGGCAGATACGCAGTATTTT,CASSLVGERADTQYF
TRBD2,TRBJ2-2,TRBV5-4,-,TGTGCCAGCAGCTTGGAACTAGCGGGAGCCGGGACCGGGGAGCTGTTTTTT,CASSLELAGAGTGELFF
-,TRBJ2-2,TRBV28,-,TGTGCCAGCAGTCCCCGTCGGGGGACGAACACCGGGGAGCTGTTTTTT,CASSPRRGTNTGELFF
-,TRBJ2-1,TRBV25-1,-,TGTGCCAGCAGTGAATATAGGGAGAACGGTGAGCAGTTCTTC,CASSEYRENGEQFF
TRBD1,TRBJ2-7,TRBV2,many,TGTGCCAGCACCGACAGGGGATACGAGCAGTACTTC,CASTDRGYEQYF
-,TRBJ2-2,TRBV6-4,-,TGTGCCAGCAGTGACTCGTCTACCGGGGAGCTGTTTTTT,CASSDSSTGELFF
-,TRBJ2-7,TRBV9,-,TGTGCCAGCAGCGGGAGTATTGGGGGGCTCGCCTACGAGCAGTACTTC,CASSGSIGGLAYEQYF
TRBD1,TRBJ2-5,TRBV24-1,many,TGTGCCACCAGTGATCCGCTGACAGGGAGAGAGACCCAGTACTTC,CATSDPLTGRETQYF
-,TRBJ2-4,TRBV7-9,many,TGTGCCAGCAGCTTACAGACCATTCAGTACTTC,CASSLQTIQYF
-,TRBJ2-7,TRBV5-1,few,TGCGCCAGCAGCTTGGACGGGGGAGTTTACTACGAGCAGTACTTC,CASSLDGGVYYEQYF
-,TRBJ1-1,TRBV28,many,TGTGCCAGCAGTTTACCAGGACCCAGCAACACTGAAGCTTTCTTT,CASSLPGPSNTEAFF
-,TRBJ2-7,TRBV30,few,TGTGCCTGGAGCAGGGGGGCCCTATCCTACGAGCAGTACTTC,CAWSRGALSYEQYF